One sample yielded the 22 T cell receptor beta chains listed below, sequenced in a study of cytomegalovirus exposure and HLA in healthy donors. PCR used 60 Vbeta primers and 13 Jbeta primers. Repertoires were generated with immunoSEQ multiplex PCR, while TCRdb's copy carries only in-frame clones and drops some. The sample records roughly 250,000 clones, about 83% being singletons. The sequenced material came from PBMCs. These receptor sequences come from a woman aged 40 to 49 in good health and CMV-seropositive.

This clone came up a few times. At the DNA level, this CDR3 is encoded by other sequences in the same sample as well. The chain joins TRBV6-1 to TRBJ1-2, with no clear D. Germline CDR1 reads MNHNS; CDR2 reads SASEGT. The CDR3 loop spans 14 amino acids. Trimming cost V 0 bases and J 4 bases, with 9 bases left between them. This chain's CDR3 is CASSEAGTSYGYTF. The CDR3 coding sequence is TGTGCCAGCAGTGAAGCTGGCACCAGCTATGGCTACACCTTC.

The chain couples TRBV20-1 to TRBJ1-1; unclear D gene. Trimming took off 3 bases at V and 5 bases at J, with 7 bases between the two ends. The CDR3 covers 11 residues. CDR1 is DFQATT and CDR2 is SNEGSKA in the germline V gene (reference sequence). The CDR3 DNA reads TGCAGTGCTAGTCGGGATACTGAAGCTTTCTTT. Translated: CSASRDTEAFF.

Only a few counts were recorded for this clone. This chain uses TRBV6-1 with TRBJ1-5; D gene unclear. Germline loops: CDR1 MNHNS, CDR2 SASEGT. The CDR3 totals 13 residues. V was clipped by 3 bases and J by 0 bases, with 3 bases between them. CDR3 coding DNA: TGTGCCAGCAGTGACCATAGCAATCAGCCCCAGCATTTT. This gives the protein CASSDHSNQPQHF.

This clone appeared once. V is TRBV28 and J is TRBJ1-6, with D possibly TRBD1 on 5 matching bases. V was pared by 3 bases and J by 5 bases, with 11 bases between. The CDR3 length is 15 residues. CDR1 is MDHEN, CDR2 SYDVKM, per germline. The CDR3 DNA is TGTGCCAGCAGTTTGGGGCGGATGGATAATTCACCCCTCCACTTT. This sequence encodes CASSLGRMDNSPLHF.

This clone was detected a few times. The CDR3 DNA follows: TGCAGCGCCCCGTGGAGCGGGGGGGACAATGAGCAGTTCTTC. Translated: CSAPWSGGDNEQFF. The chain is built from TRBV29-1 and TRBJ2-1, with TRBD2 matching over 10 bases. Germline CDR1 is SQVTM and CDR2 is ANQGSEA. The junction had 8 bases not matched to a gene; V was cut back by 7 bases and J by 5 bases. The CDR3 covers 14 residues.

The chain is built from TRBV6-5 and TRBJ1-5; TRBD1 is a possible D gene (6 bases). Germline V gene lookup returns CDR1 MNHEY and CDR2 SVGAGI. The V and J ends lost 2 bases and 6 bases respectively, with 17 bases between them. This CDR3 comprises 16 residues. CDR3 DNA: TGTGCCAGCAGTTACGATGGGGGGGGAGGGGGTCAGCCCCAGCATTTT. Protein product: CASSYDGGGGGQPQHF.

The chain employs TRBV4-1 and TRBJ1-5, with D uncertain. Trimming cost V 1 base and J 7 bases, with 8 bases left between them. This CDR3 spans 13 amino acids. Germline lookup yields CDR1 MGHRA and CDR2 YSYEKL. The CDR3 coding sequence is TGCGCCAGCAGCCAAGGTTTGGAGCAGCCCCAGCATTTT. Protein product: CASSQGLEQPQHF.

This clone was seen a few times. The rearrangement joins TRBV4-1 to TRBJ1-2; 7 bases align to TRBD1. This CDR3 region has 14 residues. Trimming at V came to 1 base and at J to 6 bases, leaving 5 bases not matched to a gene. Germline V CDR1 and CDR2: MGHRA, YSYEKL. Here the CDR3 DNA reads TGCGCCAGCAGCCAAGTCGGGACAGATCATGGCTACACCTTC. Translating gives CASSQVGTDHGYTF.

This chain links TRBV7-2 with TRBJ2-3, with TRBD1 identical over 9 bases. CDR1 is SGHTA and CDR2 is FQGNSA in the germline V gene. The V segment lost 8 bases and the J segment 4 bases; nucleotides outside the gene matches: 4. The CDR3 is 13 residues long. Written as DNA, the CDR3 is TGTGCCAGCGGGACAGGGAGGCCAGATACGCAGTATTTT. Translating gives CASGTGRPDTQYF.

This chain joins TRBV28 and TRBJ1-3, with D possibly matching TRBD1 (6 bases). Germline V gene data show CDR1 as MDHEN and CDR2 as SYDVKM. This CDR3 region has 18 residues. Trimming cost V 0 bases and J 0 bases, with 15 bases left between them. CDR3 loop: CASSLWGMGANSGNTIYF. The CDR3 DNA is TGTGCCAGCAGTTTATGGGGGATGGGGGCGAACTCTGGAAACACCATATATTTT.

The chain carries TRBV9 and TRBJ2-7; 11 bases are shared with TRBD2. The CDR3 is 14 residues long. The germline V gene has CDR1 SGDLS and CDR2 YYNGEE. V lost 2 bases to trimming and J lost 3 bases; unmatched junction nucleotides: 1. The CDR3 DNA sequence: TGTGCCAGCAGCGTCACTAGCGGGAGCTACGAGCAGTACTTC. Protein product: CASSVTSGSYEQYF.

This clone was counted only a few times. This chain connects TRBV7-2 to TRBJ2-1; D unclear. Germline values: CDR1 SGHTA, CDR2 FQGNSA. There are 11 residues in the CDR3. The ends were cut back, 1 base at V and 7 bases at J, with 2 bases in the middle. CDR3 bases: TGTGCCAGCAGCTTAGTAAATGAGCAGTTCTTC. Its protein is CASSLVNEQFF.

With regard to this clone: The junction and the germline gene differ at one end; a read error may be behind it. The V and J genes are TRBV28 and TRBJ2-6; D is possibly TRBD1 (5 bases). Germline CDR1 and CDR2: MDHEN and SYDVKM. The CDR3 consists of 14 residues. The CDR3 region has the DNA TGTGCCAGCAGTAAGCCCTCTGGGGCCAACGGCCTGACTTTC. Protein: CASSKPSGANGLTF. The full variable domain, rest sourced from reference TRBV28 and TRBJ2-6, is DVKVTQSSRYLVKRTGEKVFLECVQDMDHENMFWYRQDPGLGLRLIYFSYDVKMKEKGDIPEGYSVSREKKERFSLILESASTNQTSMYLCASSKPSGANGLTFGAGSRLTVL.

The chain links TRBV5-6 to TRBJ2-1, with TRBD2 matching 13 bases. The V gene's germline CDR1 is SGHDT and CDR2 YYEEEE. The CDR3 extends over 15 amino acids. With V trimmed by 3 bases and J by 5 bases, 2 bases remained unmatched. CDR3 nucleotide sequence: TGTGCCAGCAGCTCCGGGACTAGCGGGGACAATGAGCAGTTCTTC. This gives the protein CASSSGTSGDNEQFF.

CDR3 bases: TGTGCCAGTAGTATTCCAGGGCGTGGAAACACCATATATTTT. This codes for CASSIPGRGNTIYF. V and J are TRBV19 and TRBJ1-3, with D possibly TRBD1 on 5 matching bases. This CDR3 contains 14 residues. Between the trimmed V and J ends, which lost 3 bases and 3 bases, there was a span of 9 bases. From germline, CDR1 is LNHDA and CDR2 SQIVND (reference sequence).

The count of this clone is one. This sequence joins TRBV10-3 and TRBJ2-3; tentatively, D is TRBD2 (5 bases). The CDR3 is 12 amino acids. Germline assignment: CDR1 ENHRY and CDR2 SYGVKD. V was trimmed by 11 bases and J by 0 bases, leaving 9 bases between them. The CDR3 sequence: CAASGSTDTQYF. CDR3 nucleotides: TGTGCCGCGAGCGGCAGCACAGATACGCAGTATTTT.

The table lists this clone with a few counts. This chain connects TRBV11-1 to TRBJ2-1; TRBD2 is a possible D gene (7 bases). V gave up 1 base and J gave up 2 bases, with 9 bases separating them. The germline CDR1 and CDR2 sequences are SGHAT and FQDESV (reference sequence). This CDR3 spans 15 amino acids. The CDR3 reads CASSLEGGAYNEQFF. As DNA, the CDR3 is TGTGCCAGCAGCTTAGAGGGGGGGGCCTACAATGAGCAGTTCTTC. Looking up the rest from reference TRBV11-1 and TRBJ2-1 gives the full variable domain: EAEVAQSPRYKITEKSQAVAFWCDPISGHATLYWYRQILGQGPELLVQFQDESVVDDSQLPKDRFSAERLKGVDSTLKIQPAELGDSAMYLCASSLEGGAYNEQFFGPGTRLTVL.

This clone was counted once. The gene calls are TRBV4-3 and TRBJ1-1, with D uncertain. V gave up 3 bases and J gave up 5 bases, with 10 bases separating them. Germline CDR1 reads LGHNA; CDR2 reads YSLEER. The CDR3 loop spans 13 amino acids. In nucleotides, the CDR3 is TGCGCCAGCAGCCATGGCGGGGTAACTGAAGCTTTCTTT. As protein: CASSHGGVTEAFF.

This clone occurred a few times. The J gene is TRBJ1-5, the V gene TRBV27, with D possibly TRBD1 on 6 matching bases. Trimming left V 6 bases short and J 6 bases short, with 15 bases between. The CDR3 runs to 14 residues. Germline CDR1 reads MNHEY; CDR2 reads SMNVEV (reference sequence). CDR3 region: CASRLRDILQPQHF. The CDR3 nucleotides read TGTGCCAGCAGGCTGAGGGACATTCTTCAGCCCCAGCATTTT.

The rearrangement uses TRBV12-5 and TRBJ1-1, with D tentatively TRBD1 (5 bases). The germline V gene encodes CDR1 LGHNT and CDR2 FRNRAP. The CDR3 runs to 12 residues. Trimming removed 3 bases at V and 7 bases at J, with 9 bases between. The CDR3 coding sequence is TGTGCTAGTGGTTTCCCCCAGGGTGAAGCTTTCTTT. Translation: CASGFPQGEAFF.

The rearrangement links TRBV5-4 to TRBJ2-7; 14 bases are shared with TRBD2. Trimming took 3 bases from V and 3 from J; bases not matched to a gene: 2. The CDR3 is made up of 15 amino acids. The germline CDR1 and CDR2 sequences are SGHNT and YYREEE (reference sequence). The chain's CDR3 is CASSWGTSGSYEQYF. In nucleotides, the CDR3 is TGTGCCAGCAGCTGGGGGACTAGCGGGAGCTACGAGCAGTACTTC.

This clone was counted once. This CDR3 reads CASRPGPSYEQYF. In DNA form, the CDR3 reads TGTGCCAGCAGACCAGGGCCATCCTACGAGCAGTACTTC. The gene calls are TRBV21-1 and TRBJ2-7; whether TRBD1, the table's D call, matches the DNA was not checked. TRBV21-1 is listed as a pseudogene. The CDR3 has 13 residues.